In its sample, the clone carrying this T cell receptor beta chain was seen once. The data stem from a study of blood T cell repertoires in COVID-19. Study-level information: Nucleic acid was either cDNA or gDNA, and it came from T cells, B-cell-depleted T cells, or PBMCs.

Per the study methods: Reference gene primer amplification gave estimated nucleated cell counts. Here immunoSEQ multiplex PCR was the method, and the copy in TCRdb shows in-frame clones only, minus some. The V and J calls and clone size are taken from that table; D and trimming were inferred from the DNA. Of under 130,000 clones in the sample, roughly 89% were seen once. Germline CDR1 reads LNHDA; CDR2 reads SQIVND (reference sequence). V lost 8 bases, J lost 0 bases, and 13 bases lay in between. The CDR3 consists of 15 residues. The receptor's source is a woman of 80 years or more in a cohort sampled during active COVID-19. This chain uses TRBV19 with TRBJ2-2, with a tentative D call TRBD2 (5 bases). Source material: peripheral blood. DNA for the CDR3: TGTGCCAGTCGCCCTCGGGGTCCGAACACCGGGGAGCTGTTTTTT. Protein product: CASRPRGPNTGELFF.